Shown below are 19 T cell receptor beta chains from a single sample sequenced in a study of blood T cell repertoires in COVID-19. Sequencing was performed with immunoSEQ multiplex PCR; in TCRdb, only in-frame clones are kept and a portion is missing. The sample holds 200,000 to 300,000 clones, approximately 89% seen once. Sequenced sample: PBMCs or T cells enriched from blood (not recorded which). All receptors derive from a woman aged 40 to 50 with acute COVID-19.

The chain couples TRBV10-3 to TRBJ2-7, with 7 bases identical to TRBD1. V lost 0 bases to trimming and J lost 3 bases; unmatched junction nucleotides: 5. The germline gives CDR1 ENHRY, CDR2 SYGVKD. The CDR3 is 15 amino acids. The CDR3 DNA reads as TGTGCCATCAGTGAGTCTCAACAGGGGAACTACGAGCAGTACGTC. Translating gives CAISESQQGNYEQYV.

The chain has TRBV2 and TRBJ2-7; TRBD1 is a possible D gene (5 bases). The length of the CDR3 is 13 residues. Germline V lookup: CDR1 SNHLY, CDR2 FYNNEI. The germline V and J ends were trimmed by 4 bases and 3 bases, with 10 bases remaining between them. As DNA, the CDR3 is TGTGCCAGCAGTGCGCAGGGCTACTACGAGCAGTACTTC. This sequence encodes CASSAQGYYEQYF. Supplemented by reference TRBV2 and TRBJ2-7, the full variable domain reads EPEVTQTPSHQVTQMGQEVILRCVPISNHLYFYWYRQILGQKVEFLVSFYNNEISEKSEIFDDQFSVERPDGSNFTLKIRSTKLEDSAMYFCASSAQGYYEQYFGPGTRLTVT.

The chain joins TRBV13 to TRBJ2-3, with D possibly matching TRBD1 (5 bases). V was shortened by 5 bases and J by 0 bases, with 15 bases between the two germline ends. The CDR3 extends over 16 amino acids. CDR1 is PRHDT, CDR2 FYEKMQ, per germline (reference sequence). The CDR3: CASSPGARWSTDTQYF. The CDR3, as DNA: TGTGCCAGCAGCCCTGGGGCTCGGTGGAGCACAGATACGCAGTATTTT.

This rearrangement joins TRBV28 to TRBJ1-1; 7 bases are a match to TRBD1. J lost 7 bases, V lost 3 bases, and 8 bases had no gene match. CDR1 is MDHEN, CDR2 SYDVKM, per germline. The CDR3 has 14 residues. The CDR3 nucleotides are TGTGCCAGCAGTTTCCACAGGGGTCTGAATGAAGCTTTCTTT. The encoded protein is CASSFHRGLNEAFF.

The chain is built from TRBV7-2 and TRBJ2-1; TRBD1 aligns across 12 bases. The V segment lost 1 base and the J segment 9 bases; nucleotides outside the gene matches: 7. The germline CDR1 and CDR2 sequences are SGHTA and FQGNSA. This CDR3 is built from 16 residues. The CDR3 DNA is TGTGCCAGCAGCTTAGTGGCGGGACAGGGGGCAGGTGAGCAGTTCTTC. Translation gives CASSLVAGQGAGEQFF.

This clone showed up just a few times. V usage is TRBV5-1 and J usage is TRBJ1-1, with no clear D. The CDR3 spans 15 residues. The germline CDR1 and CDR2 sequences are SGHRS and YFSETQ. Trimming took off 4 bases at V and 4 bases at J, with 17 bases between the two ends. The CDR3 spells CASSNPTGVGTEAFF. The CDR3 DNA reads as TGCGCCAGCAGCAATCCCACCGGGGTGGGCACTGAAGCTTTCTTT.

This clone was counted once. This chain connects TRBV5-1 to TRBJ1-1, with 7 bases fitting TRBD1. The V gene end was trimmed by 3 bases and the J gene end by 1 base; junction bases not matched to a gene: 6. Germline V gene sequence: CDR1 SGHRS, CDR2 YFSETQ. This CDR3 spans 15 amino acids. CDR3: CASSSLGGPNTEAFF. The CDR3 DNA sequence: TGCGCCAGCAGCTCGTTAGGGGGCCCGAACACTGAAGCTTTCTTT.

This clone was detected once. The chain carries TRBV10-3 and TRBJ1-4; D not resolved. This CDR3 is built from 18 residues. Deletions cut 5 bases from V and 0 bases from J, with 19 bases between. Germline V lookup: CDR1 ENHRY, CDR2 SYGVKD. As DNA, the CDR3 is TGTGCCATCAGTAAAATCCCACAGAACTCTGCAACTAATGAAAAACTGTTTTTT. Translating it yields CAISKIPQNSATNEKLFF.

The chain employs TRBV18 and TRBJ1-2, with TRBD1 matching over 7 bases. V gave up 5 bases and J gave up 6 bases; unmatched junction bases: 9. This CDR3 comprises 14 residues. Germline CDR1 KGHSH, CDR2 LQKENI. The CDR3 region has the DNA TGTGCCAGCTCAAGGTTAGACAGGGCGGATGGCTACACCTTC. Residues: CASSRLDRADGYTF.

This chain links TRBV30 with TRBJ2-3; D is uncertain. The CDR3 runs to 17 residues. Trimming removed 5 bases at V and 1 base at J, with 22 bases between. Germline CDR1 and CDR2: GTSNPN and SVGIG (reference sequence). As DNA, the CDR3 is TGTGCCTGGGAAGACATTCAGGAAATACCGCGCACAGATACGCAGTATTTT. It codes for CAWEDIQEIPRTDTQYF.

The J gene is TRBJ1-1, the V gene TRBV9, with TRBD1 identical over 7 bases. Trimming removed 0 bases from V and 8 bases from J; junction bases left unmatched: 16. Germline V gives CDR1 SGDLS, CDR2 YYNGEE. The CDR3 loop spans 17 amino acids. DNA for the CDR3: TGTGCCAGCAGCGTAGGGGGGACAGCCAAAGATCTTTTCGAAGCTTTCTTT. This encodes CASSVGGTAKDLFEAFF.

The V gene is TRBV30, the J gene TRBJ1-5; 8 nucleotides align to TRBD1. CDR3 length: 13 residues. The trim removed 3 bases at V and 2 bases at J, leaving 0 bases unmatched. Germline CDR1 reads GTSNPN; CDR2 reads SVGIG (reference sequence). In nucleotides, the CDR3 is TGTGCCTGGAGACAGGGGGGCAATCAGCCCCAGCATTTT. Protein: CAWRQGGNQPQHF.

This chain joins TRBV6-5 and TRBJ2-1; TRBD1 agrees at 10 bases. The length of the CDR3 is 15 residues. V dropped 6 bases and J dropped 1; count of bases not matched to a gene: 3. Germline V gene data show CDR1 as MNHEY and CDR2 as SVGAGI. Here the CDR3 DNA reads TGTGCCAGCAGGCCGGGACAGGGGTCCTACAATGAGCAGTTCTTC. It codes for CASRPGQGSYNEQFF.

This clone was counted only a few times. The chain couples TRBV2 to TRBJ1-2; TRBD1 might be the D (5 bases). The V gene lost 6 bases and the J gene lost 6 bases, with 17 bases spanning the gap. This CDR3 comprises 14 residues. Germline CDR1 SNHLY, CDR2 FYNNEI. CDR3 in DNA: TGTGCCAGCAGCACCCGGGGGGGGGAGAATGGCTACACCTTC. Its protein is CASSTRGGENGYTF.

V usage is TRBV2 and J usage is TRBJ1-5; no definite D call. The ends were cut back, 11 bases at V and 1 base at J, with 12 bases in the middle. The V gene's germline CDR1 is SNHLY and CDR2 FYNNEI. The CDR3 sequence is 13 residues long. This CDR3 reads CAYRMESNQPQHF. In DNA form, the CDR3 reads TGTGCCTATCGGATGGAGAGCAATCAGCCCCAGCATTTT. The full variable domain, with the rest looked up from reference TRBV2 and TRBJ1-5, is EPEVTQTPSHQVTQMGQEVILRCVPISNHLYFYWYRQILGQKVEFLVSFYNNEISEKSEIFDDQFSVERPDGSNFTLKIRSTKLEDSAMYFCAYRMESNQPQHFGDGTRLSIL.

The chain has TRBV10-3 and TRBJ1-1, with D possibly matching TRBD1 (6 bases). Trimming left V 4 bases short and J 1 base short, with 22 bases between. This CDR3 spans 18 amino acids. Germline lookup yields CDR1 ENHRY and CDR2 SYGVKD. In DNA form, the CDR3 reads TGTGCCATCAGTGCCCCGTGGGGGGGCCCAAATAAGAACACTGAAGCTTTCTTT. It is translated as CAISAPWGGPNKNTEAFF.

This CDR3 reads CASSWKGVGTEAFF. The CDR3 DNA follows: TGTGCCAGCAGCTGGAAGGGGGTTGGCACTGAAGCTTTCTTT. The chain carries TRBV5-5 and TRBJ1-1; possibly TRBD1 for D (6 bases). V gave up 3 bases and J gave up 4 bases, with 13 bases separating them. The CDR3 totals 14 residues. Germline CDR1 is SGHKS and CDR2 is YYEKEE (reference sequence).

The chain carries TRBV25-1 and TRBJ1-3; tentatively, D is TRBD1 (5 bases). CDR1 is MGHDK, CDR2 SYGVNS, per germline. V shed 7 bases and J shed 4 bases, with 20 bases lying between them. The CDR3 has 16 amino acids. The DNA of the CDR3 is TGTGCCAGCACCCAGGAGACAGATTCCTCCGGAAACACCATATATTTT. Protein sequence: CASTQETDSSGNTIYF.

The rearrangement uses TRBV7-9 and TRBJ2-5; tentatively, D is TRBD1 (6 bases). Trimming took off 5 bases at V and 0 bases at J, with 10 bases between the two ends. Germline assignment: CDR1 SEHNR and CDR2 FQNEAQ (reference sequence). This CDR3 contains 14 residues. CDR3 protein: CASSPGQNQETQYF. The CDR3 nucleotides read TGTGCCAGCAGCCCCGGACAGAACCAAGAGACCCAGTACTTC.